This T cell receptor beta chain was recovered during a study of CD8 T cells in Susac syndrome. The V gene end was trimmed by 7 bases and the J gene end by 0 bases; junction bases not matched to a gene: 7. The germline CDR1 and CDR2 sequences are MNHNS and SASEGT. This CDR3 is built from 17 residues. Reverse transcription of roughly 0.5 to 1 ug RNA was carried out with random hexamers. TCRdb reprocessed the immunoSEQ multiplex PCR reads with MiXCR, giving one entry per CDR3 protein. Among around 71,000 distinct CDR3 sequences listed, roughly 93% were seen once. Source material: CD4+ T cells from PBMCs. The chain couples TRBV6-1 to TRBJ2-1, with 12 nucleotides matching TRBD2. This clonotype was obtained from a human donor with Susac syndrome. The CDR3 loop is CASKLAGGPSSYNEQFF. The CDR3 DNA sequence: TGTGCCAGCAAACTAGCGGGGGGACCGAGCTCCTACAATGAGCAGTTCTTC.